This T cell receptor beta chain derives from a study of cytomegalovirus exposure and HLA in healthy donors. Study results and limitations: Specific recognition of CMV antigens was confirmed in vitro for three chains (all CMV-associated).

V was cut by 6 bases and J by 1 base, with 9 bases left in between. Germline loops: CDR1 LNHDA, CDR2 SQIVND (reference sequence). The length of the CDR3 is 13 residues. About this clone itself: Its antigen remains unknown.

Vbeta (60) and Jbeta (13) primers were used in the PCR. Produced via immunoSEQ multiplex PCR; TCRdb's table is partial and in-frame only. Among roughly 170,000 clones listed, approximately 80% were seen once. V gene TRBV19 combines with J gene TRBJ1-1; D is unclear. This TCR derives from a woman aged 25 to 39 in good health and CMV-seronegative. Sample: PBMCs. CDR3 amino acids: CASSLTTNTEAFF. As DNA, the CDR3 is TGTGCCAGTAGCTTAACAACGAACACTGAAGCTTTCTTT. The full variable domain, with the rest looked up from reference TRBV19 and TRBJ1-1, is DGGITQSPKYLFRKEGQNVTLSCEQNLNHDAMYWYRQDPGQGLRLIYYSQIVNDFQKGDIAEGYSVSREKKESFPLTVTSAQKNPTAFYLCASSLTTNTEAFFGQGTRLTVV.